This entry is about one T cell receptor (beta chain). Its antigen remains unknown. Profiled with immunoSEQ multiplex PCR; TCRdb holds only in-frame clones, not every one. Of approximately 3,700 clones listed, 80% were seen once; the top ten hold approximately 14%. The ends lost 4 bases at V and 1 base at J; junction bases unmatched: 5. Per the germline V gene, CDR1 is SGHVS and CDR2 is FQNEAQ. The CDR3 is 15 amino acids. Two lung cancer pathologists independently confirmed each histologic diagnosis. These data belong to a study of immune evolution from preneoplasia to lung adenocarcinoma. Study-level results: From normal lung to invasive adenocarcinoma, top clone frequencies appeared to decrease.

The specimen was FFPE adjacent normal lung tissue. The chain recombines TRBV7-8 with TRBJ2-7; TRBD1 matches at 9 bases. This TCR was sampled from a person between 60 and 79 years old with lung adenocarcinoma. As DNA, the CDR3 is TGTGCCAGCAGCTCCCCCGGACAGGGGTCCTACGAGCAGTACTTC. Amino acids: CASSSPGQGSYEQYF.